Presented here are 11 T cell receptor beta chains from one specimen sequenced in a study of blood T cell repertoires in COVID-19. The assay was immunoSEQ multiplex PCR, and TCRdb's table has in-frame clones only and misses some. This table has 180,000 or so clones, 89% appearing once. Sequenced material: peripheral blood. The receptors originated from a middle-aged man with acute or convalescent COVID-19.

The chain couples TRBV2 to TRBJ1-1; 8 positions match TRBD1. CDR3 length: 14 residues. Germline CDR1 SNHLY, CDR2 FYNNEI. After removal of 6 bases from V and 4 bases from J, the junction contained 7 bases not matched to a gene. In DNA form, the CDR3 reads TGTGCCAGCAGCGGCCGTACAGGGGGCACTGAAGCTTTCTTT. It is translated as CASSGRTGGTEAFF.

The chain combines TRBV7-6 with TRBJ2-7; TRBD2 agrees at 13 bases. CDR1 is SGHVS and CDR2 is FNYEAQ in the germline V gene. The CDR3 runs to 16 residues. Unmatched junction bases numbered 10, after V lost 4 bases and J lost 7 bases. In DNA form, the CDR3 reads TGTGCCAGCAGCTCAATTTCGGGACTAGCGGGGTCGGAGCAGTACTTC. Translated, it gives CASSSISGLAGSEQYF.

The genes are TRBV5-1 and TRBJ2-3; 9 bases are shared with TRBD2. CDR1 SGHRS and CDR2 YFSETQ come from the germline V gene. CDR3 length: 14 residues. J lost 7 bases, V lost 4 bases, and 7 bases had no gene match. The CDR3 loop reads CASSPRGGAYTQYF. CDR3 bases: TGCGCCAGCAGCCCCCGCGGGGGGGCATATACGCAGTATTTT.

This clone was seen only once. J is TRBJ2-1 and V is TRBV19; D is unclear. Trimming removed 8 bases from V and 10 bases from J, with 18 bases in between. Germline V gene lookup returns CDR1 LNHDA and CDR2 SQIVND (reference sequence). CDR3 length equals 13 residues. In nucleotides, the CDR3 is TGTGCCAGTGGATTAAAACTACCCGGGGAGCAGTTCTTC. This encodes CASGLKLPGEQFF.

This clone was counted a few times. The V gene is TRBV10-3, the J gene TRBJ2-7; weak D call: TRBD1 (6 bases). CDR1 and CDR2 (germline): ENHRY, SYGVKD. The V and J ends lost 2 bases and 6 bases respectively, with 20 bases between them. CDR3 length: 16 amino acids. The DNA for the CDR3 is TGTGCCATCAGTGAGCCACAGGGAGACTATCCTACCGAGCAGTACTTC. Translated: CAISEPQGDYPTEQYF.

The V gene is TRBV5-1, the J gene TRBJ2-7; 8 bases line up with TRBD2. The CDR3 loop spans 15 amino acids. The V and J ends lost 0 bases and 1 base, in that order; junction bases with no gene match: 3. The germline gives CDR1 SGHRS, CDR2 YFSETQ. CDR3 DNA sequence: TGCGCCAGCAGCTTGGTGGCGGGGGGTTCCTACGAGCAGTACTTC. Its protein is CASSLVAGGSYEQYF.

The CDR3 coding sequence is TGTGCCTGGTACTCCGGGACAGGGAATGAAAAACTGTTTTTT. It encodes CAWYSGTGNEKLFF. The chain links TRBV30 to TRBJ1-4; 9 bases match TRBD1. The CDR3 has 14 amino acids. Germline lookup yields CDR1 GTSNPN and CDR2 SVGIG (reference sequence). V shed 5 bases and J 5 bases; nucleotides not matched to a gene: 6.

The V and J genes are TRBV18 and TRBJ2-2; D unclear. Trimming removed 4 bases from V and 1 base from J, with 7 bases in between. The CDR3 has 14 residues. Per germline, CDR1 KGHSH and CDR2 LQKENI. As DNA, the CDR3 is TGTGCCAGCTCACATCTAGAGAACACCGGGGAGCTGTTTTTT. Translation: CASSHLENTGELFF.

The CDR3 sequence is CASSPRTSGGVTGELFF. As DNA, the CDR3 is TGTGCCAGCAGTCCACGGACTAGCGGGGGTGTCACCGGGGAGCTGTTTTTT. The V gene is TRBV6-6, the J gene TRBJ2-2; TRBD2 aligns across 13 bases. The V segment lost 5 bases and the J segment 4 bases; nucleotides outside the gene matches: 7. Germline lookup yields CDR1 MNHNY and CDR2 SVGAGI (reference sequence). The CDR3 totals 17 residues.

This clone was found once. The chain recombines TRBV7-9 with TRBJ2-5, with a tentative D call TRBD2 (6 bases). This CDR3 comprises 16 residues. Trimming pared 1 base from V and 4 bases from J, leaving 16 bases between. Germline V gene lookup returns CDR1 SEHNR and CDR2 FQNEAQ (reference sequence). Written as DNA, the CDR3 is TGTGCCAGCAGCTTAGAGACTGGGGGACTGCGAGAGACCCAGTACTTC. This sequence encodes CASSLETGGLRETQYF. Full variable domain (missing parts from reference TRBV7-9 and TRBJ2-5): DTGVSQNPRHKITKRGQNVTFRCDPISEHNRLYWYRQTLGQGPEFLTYFQNEAQLEKSRLLSDRFSAERPKGSFSTLEIQRTEQGDSAMYLCASSLETGGLRETQYFGPGTRLLVL.

V and J are TRBV13 and TRBJ1-2; 8 bases fit TRBD1. The CDR3 contains 15 residues. V dropped 5 bases and J dropped 4; count of bases not matched to a gene: 9. CDR1 and CDR2 from the germline V gene are PRHDT and FYEKMQ (reference sequence). CDR3 DNA sequence: TGTGCCAGCAGCATTCAGGGGGCTCGGGGCTATGGCTACACCTTC. Its translation is CASSIQGARGYGYTF. The full variable domain, in which reference TRBV13 and TRBJ1-2 provide the parts outside the CDR3, is AAGVIQSPRHLIKEKRETATLKCYPIPRHDTVYWYQQGPGQDPQFLISFYEKMQSDKGSIPDRFSAQQFSDYHSELNMSSLELGDSALYFCASSIQGARGYGYTFGSGTRLTVV.